The entry that follows covers one TCR beta chain sequence. Its antigen is as yet unknown. For TCR, cDNA came from 5'RACE template switching, which added a universal primer site and UMIs. Each CDR3 protein is one row after TCRdb ran MiXCR on the 5' RACE reads. The table includes approximately 260,000 distinct CDR3 sequences, 13% detected once. This sample was included in a study of T cells after yellow fever vaccination. Findings of the study overall: Re-detected after boosting: most primary clones, 96% of CD4 and around 86% of CD8.

The CDR3 runs to 14 residues. The germline V gene has CDR1 LNHDA and CDR2 SQIVND (reference sequence). V gave up 3 bases and J gave up 5 bases, with 14 bases separating them. The specimen comprised CD4+ T cells sorted from PBMCs, sampled 45 days after the yellow fever booster vaccination. The TCR sequence derives from a young man who received the YFV17D yellow fever vaccine. This sequence joins TRBV19 and TRBJ2-7; perhaps TRBD1 as D (5 bases). CDR3 region: CASSIRSGPHEQYF. CDR3 nucleotides: TGTGCCAGTAGTATTCGGTCAGGGCCTCACGAGCAGTACTTC.